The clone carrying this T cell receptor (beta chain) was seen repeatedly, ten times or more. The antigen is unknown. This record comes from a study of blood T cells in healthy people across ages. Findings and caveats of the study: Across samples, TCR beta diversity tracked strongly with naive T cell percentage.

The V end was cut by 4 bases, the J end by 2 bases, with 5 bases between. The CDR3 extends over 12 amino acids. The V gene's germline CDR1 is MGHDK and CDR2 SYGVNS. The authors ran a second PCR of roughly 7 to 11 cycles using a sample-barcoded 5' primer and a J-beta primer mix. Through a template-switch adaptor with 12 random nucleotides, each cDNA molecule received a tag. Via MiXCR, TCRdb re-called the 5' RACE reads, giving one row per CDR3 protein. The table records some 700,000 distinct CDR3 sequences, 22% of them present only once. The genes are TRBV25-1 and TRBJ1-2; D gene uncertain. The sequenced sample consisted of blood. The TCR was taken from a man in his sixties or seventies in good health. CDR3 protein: CASSGGNYGYTF. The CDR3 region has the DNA TGTGCCAGCAGTGGGGGAAACTATGGCTACACCTTC.